What follows describes a single TCR beta chain. What antigen it recognizes has not been identified. Base qualities are not provided; no much larger clone lies one nucleotide away. This CDR3 is also generated by other DNA sequences in the sample. Using the deep immunoSEQ assay, TCR CDR3 regions were amplified from genomic DNA by multiplex PCR. Extracted genomic DNA from each cell subset was spread evenly across all wells of several immunoSEQ 96-well plates, with each plate serving as a replicate. For sorted subsets, roughly 200 ng genomic DNA, equal to tens of thousands of T cell genomes, was loaded into each replicate PCR. The purified libraries were quantified using a Qubit 3.0 fluorometer, sized with a Bioanalyzer 2100, and then quantified again using the KAPA Library Quantification kit. Every immunoSEQ 96-well plate was sequenced on a dedicated single-read 150-cycle Illumina NextSeq 550 flow cell. In the source study's methods: Because the immunoSEQ output held only junctional sequences and lacked quality scores, the filtering could not match the filtering applied to full-length reads. To assign V/J genes and CDR3, sequences were annotated using PyIR, a Python wrapper for IgBLAST v1.9, with IMGT germline references. Reads were filtered out if the reads had weak V/J assignments (E-value above 1e-6), no CDR3, stop codons, out-of-frame junctions, or ambiguous translated residues. V3J clonotypes were defined by identical inferred V gene, J gene, and CDR3 amino acid sequence. Percentage overlap between repertoires was computed as shared unique clonotypes divided by the size of the smaller repertoire. Three approaches were used to assess repertoire richness: RTK rarefaction, the Chao1 estimator, and Recon v2.1 estimates of unobserved clonotypes. Generation probabilities were computed with OLGA for all TCRbeta clonotypes obtained by the gDNA method from four donors. Sourced from immuneACCESS, this table was stored by TCRdb with only in-frame sequences that have V and J called. A share of the clones is absent; for the studies checked, an unresolved V gene accounts for under half, and the remainder has no known explanation. That table furnishes V, J and clone size, whereas the DNA furnished D and trimming. The sample table contains 1.5 million to 2.5 million clones; only one count was recorded for about 95% of them. Jointly, the top ten make up 0.95% to 1.5% of the sample.

In the germline V gene, CDR1 corresponds to SGHDT and CDR2 to YYEEEE. The CDR3 contains 15 residues, cysteine and phenylalanine counted. Here the CDR3 DNA is all that survives: 45 bases in frame from base 1. V lost 0 bases and J lost 2 bases; the stretch between them is 9 bases long. The sample is drawn from a study of shared clonotypes between healthy human individuals (dated by TCRdb to the early 2020s). About the study as a whole: The cohort included three men and a couple of women between 18 and 49 years of age. The study deeply sequenced blood TCR repertoires of about five healthy adults to estimate repertoire size and the extent of clonotype sharing between individuals. Per donor, leukapheresis produced somewhere between about 0.85 and 9.5 billion PBMCs. Different laboratories and diverse techniques were used to prepare libraries and sequence TCR repertoires, to increase sequencing depth and limit assay-specific biases. For each donor, three plates each were used for CD4 naive and CD4 memory, two plates were used for CD8 naive, and one plate was used for CD8 memory.

CD8 naive samples were CD45RO-negative cells positively selected for CCR7, giving a CD45RA+CCR7+ population that excluded TemRA cells. The donors were healthy, HIV-negative adults with no recently reported acute infections or vaccinations. All donors were Caucasian adults living in Nashville, Tennessee, USA. After blood collection by leukapheresis, PBMCs were isolated using Ficoll-Histopaque density gradient centrifugation and then cryopreserved in the vapor phase of liquid nitrogen. Analytical flow cytometry was used to check the purity and quantity of every magnetically sorted T cell population. Genomic DNA was isolated from every sorted fraction and measured by UV absorbance on a Nanodrop 2000c. The study at large found these results: Higher generation probabilities were observed for clonotypes shared by all four sorted-subset donors than for non-shared clonotypes. When a handful of donors were compared, the shared fraction of clonotypes was approximately 5% for naive CD4, about 4% for naive CD8, about 2.5% for memory CD4, and roughly 0.4% for memory CD8. Based on pairwise subsampling, the degree of clonotype sharing among donors was expected to be affected by sequencing depth. The genetic and exposure-history diversity represented was limited by the small number of donors. Only blood was sampled, and tissue TCR repertoires likely differ from those in blood. Larger estimated clonotype richness was generally found for naive subsets than for memory subsets. Rarefaction of sorted-subset datasets indicated incomplete sequencing despite the large sequencing depth.

Specimen: naive CD8+ T cells sorted from blood. The cell subset or site label here, explained by the study, means: CD45RA+CCR7+. Here the chain combines TRBV5-6 and TRBJ2-1; the D gene cannot be resolved beyond TRBD1 or TRBD2, each matching 5 bases. This TCR came from a man younger than 30 in good health. CDR3 region: CASSLASGPYNEQFF. The base sequence is TGTGCCAGCAGCTTGGCGTCGGGGCCCTACAATGAGCAGTTCTTC.